The clone carrying this T cell receptor (beta chain) was observed a handful of times. The protocol was immunoSEQ multiplex PCR, while the TCRdb copy is restricted to in-frame clones and leaves out a portion. Seen here are 50,000 or so clones, nearly 80% observed once, and the top ten hold roughly a sixth. Germline-derived CDR1 and CDR2 are MDHEN and SYDVKM. There are 16 residues in the CDR3. V shed 6 bases and J 0 bases; nucleotides not matched to a gene: 9. The data derive from a study of T cells in tumors after PD-1 blockade. The sample consisted of PBMCs, taken before anti-PD-1 treatment. The source of this sequence is a human donor with basal cell carcinoma. The J gene is TRBJ2-3, the V gene TRBV28, with 7 bases aligning to TRBD1. CDR3 bases: TGTGCCAGCAGGGGGACAGAGCGTTTTAGCACAGATACGCAGTATTTT. Protein: CASRGTERFSTDTQYF.